The rows below give T cell receptor beta chains drawn from one sample of a study of blood T cell repertoires in COVID-19. Method: immunoSEQ multiplex PCR; TCRdb's copy keeps in-frame clones and lacks some. The repertoire has 300,000 or so clones, more than 70% of them found once; the top ten carry 7.8%. The sequencing input was peripheral blood. These receptors all stem from a woman aged 45-65 years who had recovered from COVID-19. Both conserved end residues are part of each CDR3. The order of the fields is clone size, D gene, V gene, J gene, CDR3 DNA, CDR3 protein. The D gene is left open where the match is weak. For some rows the clone size is stated as once, few or many, or as a class when expanded; others skip it.

clone size: .; D gene: TRBD1; V gene: TRBV18; J gene: TRBJ1-1; CDR3 DNA: TGTGCCAGCTCACCAGCCTCGGGTAGTTTGGGACAGGGGTCGGGTGAAGCTTTCTTT; CDR3 protein: CASSPASGSLGQGSGEAFF
clone size: .; D gene: TRBD1; V gene: TRBV7-2; J gene: TRBJ1-5; CDR3 DNA: TGTGCCAGCAGCCCAAACGGGACAGGGGCGATTAGCAATCAGCCCCAGCATTTT; CDR3 protein: CASSPNGTGAISNQPQHF
clone size: .; D gene: .; V gene: TRBV30; J gene: TRBJ1-5; CDR3 DNA: TGTGCCTGGGAATCTCAGGGGAATCAGCCCCAGCATTTT; CDR3 protein: CAWESQGNQPQHF
clone size: once; D gene: .; V gene: TRBV19; J gene: TRBJ1-1; CDR3 DNA: TGTGCCAGTAGCGGGATTCTGAACACTGAAGCTTTCTTT; CDR3 protein: CASSGILNTEAFF
clone size: .; D gene: .; V gene: TRBV10-3; J gene: TRBJ2-5; CDR3 DNA: TGTGCCATCAGTGGGCGGGCACAAGAGACCCAGTACTTC; CDR3 protein: CAISGRAQETQYF
clone size: .; D gene: TRBD2; V gene: TRBV24-1; J gene: TRBJ2-3; CDR3 DNA: TGTGCCACCAGTGACCCCCAGGGTAGCGGGAGGGCCAGAGATACGCAGTATTTT; CDR3 protein: CATSDPQGSGRARDTQYF
clone size: once; D gene: .; V gene: TRBV3-1/TRBV3-2; J gene: TRBJ1-1; CDR3 DNA: TGTGCCAGCAGCCAAGAGGGGGGGGCGTACACTGAAGCTTTCTTT; CDR3 protein: CASSQEGGAYTEAFF
clone size: .; D gene: .; V gene: TRBV4-3; J gene: TRBJ1-2; CDR3 DNA: TGCGCCAGCAGCCAAGCGCTCCTACAGAGCTATGGCTACACCTTC; CDR3 protein: CASSQALLQSYGYTF
clone size: .; D gene: TRBD2; V gene: TRBV19; J gene: TRBJ2-1; CDR3 DNA: TGTGCCAGTAGTAATACAGGGAGTCTAGCGGGAGTTCTTCGGTACAATGAGCAGTTCTTC; CDR3 protein: CASSNTGSLAGVLRYNEQFF
clone size: .; D gene: .; V gene: TRBV10-3; J gene: TRBJ2-3; CDR3 DNA: TGTGCCATCAGGGGACACACAGATACGCAGTATTTT; CDR3 protein: CAIRGHTDTQYF
clone size: .; D gene: .; V gene: TRBV14; J gene: TRBJ1-1; CDR3 DNA: TGTGCCAGCAGCCCCCTGGGGGGGCATAGAGCTTTCTTT; CDR3 protein: CASSPLGGHRAFF
clone size: .; D gene: TRBD1; V gene: TRBV20-1; J gene: TRBJ2-1; CDR3 DNA: TGCAGTGCTAGTGGAGTAGGGGACAGGGGTTACAATGAGCAGTTCTTC; CDR3 protein: CSASGVGDRGYNEQFF
clone size: .; D gene: TRBD1; V gene: TRBV19; J gene: TRBJ1-5; CDR3 DNA: TGTGCCAGTAGGCGATCGGGGACAGGGGATCAGCCCCAGCATTTT; CDR3 protein: CASRRSGTGDQPQHF
clone size: .; D gene: TRBD2; V gene: TRBV7-2; J gene: TRBJ2-1; CDR3 DNA: TGTGCCAGCAGCTTACAAGCGGGGGGATACAATGAGCAGTTCTTC; CDR3 protein: CASSLQAGGYNEQFF
clone size: .; D gene: .; V gene: TRBV7-2; J gene: TRBJ2-7; CDR3 DNA: TGTGCCAGCAGCCTCCGGTTACTATCCTACGAGCAGTACTTC; CDR3 protein: CASSLRLLSYEQYF
clone size: .; D gene: TRBD1; V gene: TRBV28; J gene: TRBJ2-1; CDR3 DNA: TGTGCCAGCAGTCCCGGGACAGAGGTGGGCAATGAGCAGTTCTTC; CDR3 protein: CASSPGTEVGNEQFF